The TCR beta chain under discussion was sequenced for a study of CXCR3-negative and CXCR3-positive naive CD8 T cells. Study results and limitations: TRBV-TRBJ usage was alike in naive CXCR3-negative and CXCR3-positive cells but differed in memory cells. Partially decreased CXCR3 expression was recorded after cryopreservation, and fresh PBMCs were used in most assays.

Libraries were UMI-labeled 5' RACE TRB cDNA. Following a re-call of the 5' RACE reads, TCRdb has one entry per CDR3 protein and lacks DNA. Its table lists more than 7,500 distinct CDR3 sequences. This clonotype is identified as medium-sized from frequency. Antigen unknown. Investigators sorted each CD8+ T cell subset in triplicate, taking approximately 300,000 cells each time. Naive CD8+ T lymphocytes were specified as CD45RO-CCR7+CD27+CD95-. The CDR3 totals 13 residues. Germline assignment: CDR1 MGHDK and CDR2 SYGVNS. The receptor was derived from a human donor in good health. Some clones in this sample may be carry-over from other donors' samples. This chain links TRBV25-1 with TRBJ1-2. The sequencing input was naive CXCR3- CD8+ T cells from blood. Subset given: CD45RO-CCR7+CD27+CD95- naive CD8+ T cells lacking CXCR3 (TNR3-). The CDR3 here is CASSLDGYYGYTF.